The source of this TCR beta chain is a study of T cells in Graves' hyperthyroidism and ophthalmopathy. TCR beta CDR3 regions were amplified from RNA transcripts. Initially, a first-round RT-PCR of the TCR CDR3 employed the HTBI primer set. TCRdb re-analysed the multiplex PCR reads in MiXCR, keeping a single row per CDR3 protein. The table lists about 500,000 distinct CDR3 sequences, roughly 17% of them singletons, with 18% in the top ten. This clonotype was seen more than once but under ten times. The sample consisted of blood. The clonotype was recovered from a woman aged 18-29 years with Graves' hyperthyroidism.

The CDR3 region is CATSDPRGGTGELFF. The CDR3 nucleotides are TGTGCCACCAGTGATCCCCGGGGCGGCACCGGGGAGCTGTTTTTT. The chain is built from TRBV24-1 and TRBJ2-2; either TRBD1 or TRBD2 may supply D (5 bases each). The CDR3 consists of 15 residues. Trimming cost V 3 bases and J 4 bases, with 11 bases left between them. The germline gives CDR1 KGHDR, CDR2 SFDVKD.